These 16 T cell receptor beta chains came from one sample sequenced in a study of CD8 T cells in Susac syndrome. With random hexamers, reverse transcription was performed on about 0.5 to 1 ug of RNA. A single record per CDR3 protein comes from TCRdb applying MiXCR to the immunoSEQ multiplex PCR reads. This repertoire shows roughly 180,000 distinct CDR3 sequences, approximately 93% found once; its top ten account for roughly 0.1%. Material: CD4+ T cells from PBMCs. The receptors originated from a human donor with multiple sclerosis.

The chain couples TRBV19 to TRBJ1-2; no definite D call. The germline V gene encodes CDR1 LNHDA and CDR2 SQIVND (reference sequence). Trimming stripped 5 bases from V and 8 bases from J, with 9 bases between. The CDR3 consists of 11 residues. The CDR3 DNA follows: TGTGCCAGTAGTCGGCGTCGGGGCTACACCTTC. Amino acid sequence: CASSRRRGYTF.

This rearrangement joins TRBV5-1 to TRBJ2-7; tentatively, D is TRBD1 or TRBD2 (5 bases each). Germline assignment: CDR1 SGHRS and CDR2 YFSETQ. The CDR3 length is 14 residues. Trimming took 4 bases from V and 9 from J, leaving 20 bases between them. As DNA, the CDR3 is TGCGCCAGCAGCGGAATGGGGACCGCCTCTTTGCAGTACTTC. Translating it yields CASSGMGTASLQYF.

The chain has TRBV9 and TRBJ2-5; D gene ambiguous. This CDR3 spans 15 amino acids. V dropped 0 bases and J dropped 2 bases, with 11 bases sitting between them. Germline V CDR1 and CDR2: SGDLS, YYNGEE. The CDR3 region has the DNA TGTGCCAGCAGCGTAGGACACGGCAATCAAGAGACCCAGTACTTC. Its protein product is CASSVGHGNQETQYF.

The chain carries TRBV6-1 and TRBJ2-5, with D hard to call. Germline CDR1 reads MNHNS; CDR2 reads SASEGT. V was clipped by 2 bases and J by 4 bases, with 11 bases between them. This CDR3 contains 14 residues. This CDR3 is CASSEIGPGETQYF. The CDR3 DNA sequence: TGTGCCAGCAGTGAAATTGGGCCCGGAGAGACCCAGTACTTC.

CDR3 DNA sequence: TGTGCCAGTAGTTCCTACAGGGACCTCCCACCGGCTAACTATGGCTACACCTTC. Its protein is CASSSYRDLPPANYGYTF. This sequence joins TRBV19 and TRBJ1-2, with D maybe TRBD1 (6 bases). Germline V CDR1 and CDR2: LNHDA, SQIVND (reference sequence). This CDR3 has 18 amino acids. Trimming left V 5 bases short and J 0 bases short, with 22 bases between.

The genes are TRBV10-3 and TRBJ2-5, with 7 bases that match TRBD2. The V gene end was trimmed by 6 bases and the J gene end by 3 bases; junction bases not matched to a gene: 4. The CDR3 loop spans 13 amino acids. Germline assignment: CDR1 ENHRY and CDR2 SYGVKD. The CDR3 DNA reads TGTGCCATCAGCCTGGGGGGGGAAGAGACCCAGTACTTC. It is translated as CAISLGGEETQYF.

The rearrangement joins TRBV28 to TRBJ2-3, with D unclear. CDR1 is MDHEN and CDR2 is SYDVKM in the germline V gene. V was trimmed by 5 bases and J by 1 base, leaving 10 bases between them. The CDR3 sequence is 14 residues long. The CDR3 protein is CASSTNSGTDTQYF. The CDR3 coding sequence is TGTGCCAGCAGTACGAATAGTGGCACAGATACGCAGTATTTT.

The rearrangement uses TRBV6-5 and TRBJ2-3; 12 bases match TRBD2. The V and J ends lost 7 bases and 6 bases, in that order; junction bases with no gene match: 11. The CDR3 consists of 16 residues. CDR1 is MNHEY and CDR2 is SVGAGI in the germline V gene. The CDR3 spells CASIRASGGAGDTQYF. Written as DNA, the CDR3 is TGTGCCAGCATTAGGGCTAGCGGGGGGGCCGGGGATACGCAGTATTTT.

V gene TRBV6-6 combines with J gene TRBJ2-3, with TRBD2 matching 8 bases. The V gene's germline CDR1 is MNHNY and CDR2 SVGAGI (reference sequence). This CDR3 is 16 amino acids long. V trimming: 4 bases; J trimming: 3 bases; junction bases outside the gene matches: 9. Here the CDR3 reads CASSLLAGLRTDTQYF. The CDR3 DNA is TGTGCCAGCAGTTTATTAGCGGGGTTGCGGACAGATACGCAGTATTTT.

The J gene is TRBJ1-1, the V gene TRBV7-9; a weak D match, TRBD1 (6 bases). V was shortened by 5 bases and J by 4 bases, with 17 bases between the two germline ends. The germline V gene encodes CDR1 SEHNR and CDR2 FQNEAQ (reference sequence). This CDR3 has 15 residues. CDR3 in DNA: TGTGCCAGCAGCCGACTCAGGGAAGGGGGCACTGAAGCTTTCTTT. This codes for CASSRLREGGTEAFF.

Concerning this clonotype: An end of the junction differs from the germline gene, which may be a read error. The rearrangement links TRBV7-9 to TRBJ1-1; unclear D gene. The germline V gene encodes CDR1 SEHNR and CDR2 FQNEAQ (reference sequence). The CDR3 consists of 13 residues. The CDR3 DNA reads TGTGCCAGCAGGCAAACGTTGAACACCGAAGCTTTCTTT. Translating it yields CASRQTLNTEAFF. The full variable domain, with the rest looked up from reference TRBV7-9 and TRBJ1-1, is DTGVSQNPRHKITKRGQNVTFRCDPISEHNRLYWYRQTLGQGPEFLTYFQNEAQLEKSRLLSDRFSAERPKGSFSTLEIQRTEQGDSAMYLCASRQTLNTEAFFGQGTRLTVV.

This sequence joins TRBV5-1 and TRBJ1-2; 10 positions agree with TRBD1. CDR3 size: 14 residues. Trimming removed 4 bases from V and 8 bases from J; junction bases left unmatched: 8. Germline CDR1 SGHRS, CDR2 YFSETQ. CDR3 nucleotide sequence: TGCGCCAGCAGCGTCGGGACAGGGGCGGACGGCTACACCTTC. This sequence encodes CASSVGTGADGYTF.

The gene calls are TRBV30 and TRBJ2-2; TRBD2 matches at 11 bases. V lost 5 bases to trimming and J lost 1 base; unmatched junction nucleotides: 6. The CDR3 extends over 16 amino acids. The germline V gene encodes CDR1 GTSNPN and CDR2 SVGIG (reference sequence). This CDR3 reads CAWDGTSGGNTGELFF. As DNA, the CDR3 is TGTGCCTGGGACGGGACTAGCGGAGGGAACACCGGGGAGCTGTTTTTT.

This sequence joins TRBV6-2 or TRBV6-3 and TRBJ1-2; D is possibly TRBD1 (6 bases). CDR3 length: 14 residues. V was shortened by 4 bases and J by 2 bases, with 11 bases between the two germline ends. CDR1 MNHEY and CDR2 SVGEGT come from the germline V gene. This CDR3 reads CASSFDRSNYGYTF. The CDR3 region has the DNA TGTGCCAGCAGTTTTGACAGGAGCAACTATGGCTACACCTTC.

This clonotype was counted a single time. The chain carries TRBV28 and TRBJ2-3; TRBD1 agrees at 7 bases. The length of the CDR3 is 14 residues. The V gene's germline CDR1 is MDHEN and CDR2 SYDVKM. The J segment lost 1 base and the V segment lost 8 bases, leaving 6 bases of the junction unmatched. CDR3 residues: CASGRDRRTDTQYF. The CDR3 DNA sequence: TGTGCCAGCGGCCGGGACAGACGCACAGATACGCAGTATTTT.

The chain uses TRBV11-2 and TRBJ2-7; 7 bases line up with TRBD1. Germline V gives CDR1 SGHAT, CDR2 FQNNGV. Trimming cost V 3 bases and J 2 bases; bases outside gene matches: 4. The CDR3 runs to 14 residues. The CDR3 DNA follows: TGTGCCAGCAGCTTCGGGACAGAGGCCTACGAGCAGTACTTC. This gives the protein CASSFGTEAYEQYF.